The next 30 T cell receptor beta chains were all read from a single sample in a study of T cell repertoires in cytomegalovirus infection. TCRdb used MiXCR to reprocess the reads, holding one entry per CDR3 protein. The data contain 300,000 to 450,000 distinct CDR3 sequences, 15% to 20% of them seen just once; the ten biggest clones take up around 9.3%. Source material: PBMCs. Receptors originate from a human donor in good health (CMV status not recorded). Some clones in this sample may be carry-over from other donors' samples.

The chain is built from TRBV2 and TRBJ1-2, with a weak D call TRBD1 (6 bases). V was trimmed by 2 bases and J by 8 bases, leaving 15 bases between them. Germline CDR1 and CDR2: SNHLY and FYNNEI. CDR3 length equals 14 residues. DNA for the CDR3: TGTGCCAGCAGTGAATCCCGGGGGGCCGGCGGCTACACCTTC. Protein product: CASSESRGAGGYTF.

Only a few counts were recorded for this clonotype. The chain uses TRBV20-1 and TRBJ2-1, with 7 bases that match TRBD2. The CDR3 totals 12 residues. Germline V gives CDR1 DFQATT, CDR2 SNEGSKA (reference sequence). After removal of 5 bases from V and 13 bases from J, the junction contained 11 bases not matched to a gene. CDR3 in amino acids: CSAPPSGLVQFF. DNA of the CDR3: TGCAGTGCTCCCCCAAGCGGACTAGTACAGTTCTTC.

This sequence joins TRBV23-1 and TRBJ2-7; 8 positions agree with TRBD2. TRBV23-1 is an ORF, and what it does is uncertain. V gave up 4 bases and J gave up 2 bases; unmatched junction bases: 4. The CDR3 runs 14 residues. The CDR3 nucleotides read TGCGCCAGCAGTCTCCGGGGGGGGGCCTACGAGCAGTACTTC. It specifies CASSLRGGAYEQYF.

This clonotype was seen many times. The chain uses TRBV7-2 and TRBJ2-2; D gene ambiguous. Germline values: CDR1 SGHTA, CDR2 FQGNSA. Trimming cost V 8 bases and J 6 bases, with 16 bases left between them. The CDR3 runs 14 residues. DNA of the CDR3: TGTGCCAGCGGAAGACTCCCGATTGCCGGGGAGCTGTTTTTT. This codes for CASGRLPIAGELFF.

This clonotype has just a few counts. This chain joins TRBV20-1 and TRBJ2-3, with TRBD2 identical over 8 bases. Germline CDR1 DFQATT, CDR2 SNEGSKA (reference sequence). V was pared by 3 bases and J by 3 bases, with 5 bases of the junction left unmatched. The CDR3 runs 14 residues. The CDR3 DNA is TGCAGTGCTAGGGTAGCGGGAACTACAGATACGCAGTATTTT. This translates into CSARVAGTTDTQYF.

This clonotype has at least ten counts. This rearrangement joins TRBV7-8 to TRBJ2-1; maybe TRBD2 (5 bases). The germline gives CDR1 SGHVS, CDR2 FQNEAQ. There are 13 residues in the CDR3. V was shortened by 3 bases and J by 10 bases, with 13 bases between the two germline ends. CDR3 residues: CASSFGSSGEQFF. DNA for the CDR3: TGTGCCAGCAGCTTCGGATCAAGCGGCGAGCAGTTCTTC.

Many counts were recorded for this clonotype. This chain links TRBV7-8 with TRBJ2-3; 7 nucleotides match TRBD2. Germline lookup yields CDR1 SGHVS and CDR2 FQNEAQ. The length of the CDR3 is 16 residues. After removal of 4 bases from V and 9 bases from J, the junction contained 16 bases not matched to a gene. The chain's CDR3 is CASSYSGTMVMGTQYF. CDR3 DNA sequence: TGTGCCAGCAGCTATTCTGGGACTATGGTCATGGGAACGCAGTATTTT.

The genes are TRBV4-1 and TRBJ1-5; D gene unclear. This CDR3 is 15 amino acids long. Germline V gives CDR1 MGHRA, CDR2 YSYEKL. V lost 1 base, J lost 0 bases, and 7 bases lay in between. CDR3 DNA sequence: TGCGCCAGCAGCCAAGGGAGAGGTAGCAATCAGCCCCAGCATTTT. Protein sequence: CASSQGRGSNQPQHF.

This clonotype has only a few counts. This chain uses TRBV5-4 with TRBJ2-3; 8 nucleotides match TRBD1. The CDR3 length is 14 residues. V was pared by 5 bases and J by 4 bases, with 6 bases of the junction left unmatched. The V gene's germline CDR1 is SGHNT and CDR2 YYREEE (reference sequence). CDR3 bases: TGTGCCAGCAGGGCGGACAGGGCCGCAGATACGCAGTATTTT. This translates into CASRADRAADTQYF.

This clonotype has ten or more counts. The CDR3 here is CASSLMQPYNEQFF. The CDR3 nucleotides read TGTGCCAGCAGCTTAATGCAACCTTACAATGAGCAGTTCTTC. The chain is built from TRBV7-2 and TRBJ2-1, with D unclear. The V end lost 2 bases, the J end lost 4 bases, and 9 bases lay between the germline ends. Looked up from germline, CDR1 is SGHTA and CDR2 is FQGNSA. CDR3 size: 14 residues.

This chain connects TRBV19 to TRBJ1-4; D gene unclear. There are 14 residues in the CDR3. Germline V gene lookup returns CDR1 LNHDA and CDR2 SQIVND (reference sequence). Deletions cut 6 bases from V and 0 bases from J, with 8 bases between. The CDR3 region has the DNA TGTGCCAGTAGGACCTACGCAACTAATGAAAAACTGTTTTTT. Translated, it gives CASRTYATNEKLFF.

The rearrangement uses TRBV20-1 and TRBJ2-3; 8 bases map to TRBD1. The CDR3 is 15 residues long. Germline V gene sequence: CDR1 DFQATT, CDR2 SNEGSKA (reference sequence). Trimming cost V 3 bases and J 5 bases; bases outside gene matches: 10. For the CDR3, the DNA is TGCAGTGCTAGTAATGACAGGGGATTTGAAGATACGCAGTATTTT. This sequence encodes CSASNDRGFEDTQYF.

The chain couples TRBV6-6 to TRBJ1-6, with a possible D match to TRBD1 (5 bases). CDR3 length: 17 amino acids. Looked up from germline, CDR1 is MNHNY and CDR2 is SVGAGI (reference sequence). Trimming left V 5 bases short and J 5 bases short, with 19 bases between. The CDR3 is CASSTPPGRSNNSPLHF. CDR3 nucleotides: TGTGCCAGCAGTACGCCCCCGGGACGGTCGAATAATTCACCCCTCCACTTT.

This chain uses TRBV7-2 with TRBJ2-2; TRBD2 matches 9 bases. The CDR3 consists of 16 residues. V trimming: 3 bases; J trimming: 6 bases; junction bases outside the gene matches: 8. The germline gives CDR1 SGHTA, CDR2 FQGNSA. CDR3 residues: CASSFGGRGPPGELFF. Written as DNA, the CDR3 is TGTGCCAGCAGCTTCGGCGGGAGGGGCCCCCCCGGGGAGCTGTTTTTT.

The chain uses TRBV28 and TRBJ1-1; 8 nucleotides match TRBD1. CDR3 size: 16 residues. With V trimmed by 4 bases and J by 3 bases, 10 bases remained unmatched. Germline V lookup: CDR1 MDHEN, CDR2 SYDVKM. CDR3 nucleotides: TGTGCCAGCAGTTCCTTCGGACAGGGCGGACACACTGAAGCTTTCTTT. It translates to CASSSFGQGGHTEAFF.

The chain joins TRBV2 to TRBJ1-3; D unclear. This CDR3 is 14 amino acids long. The V and J ends lost 10 bases and 0 bases respectively, with 13 bases between them. Germline CDR1 SNHLY, CDR2 FYNNEI. The CDR3 is CATGPGSSGNTIYF. The CDR3, as DNA: TGTGCCACCGGACCGGGGAGCTCTGGAAACACCATATATTTT.

This clonotype was seen ten or more times. The chain uses TRBV11-2 and TRBJ1-6, with D possibly matching TRBD1 (6 bases). The length of the CDR3 is 16 residues. V was clipped by 2 bases and J by 6 bases, with 14 bases between them. Germline-derived CDR1 and CDR2 are SGHAT and FQNNGV. DNA of the CDR3: TGTGCCAGCAGCTTATCCCCAGGGGTGGGTAATTCACCCCTCCACTTT. It translates to CASSLSPGVGNSPLHF.

This clonotype has at least ten counts. This chain uses TRBV7-6 with TRBJ2-7; D unresolved. CDR1 is SGHVS, CDR2 FNYEAQ, per germline. The germline V and J ends were trimmed by 4 bases and 6 bases, with 7 bases remaining between them. CDR3 size: 11 residues. The CDR3 bases are TGTGCCAGCAGCTCCGGAGTCGAGCAGTACTTC. Residues: CASSSGVEQYF.

The chain is built from TRBV12-3 or TRBV12-4 and TRBJ2-7; weak D call: TRBD1 (6 bases). The CDR3 has 13 amino acids. V was trimmed by 3 bases and J by 2 bases, leaving 8 bases between them. The DNA of the CDR3 is TGTGCCAGCAGTTTTTGGGGGCCCTACGAGCAGTACTTC. The encoded protein is CASSFWGPYEQYF.

This clonotype was seen only a few times. This chain connects TRBV3-1 to TRBJ2-7, with D perhaps TRBD2 (5 bases). From germline, CDR1 is LGHDT and CDR2 YNNKEL (reference sequence). The CDR3 runs 12 residues. V was cut by 3 bases and J by 5 bases, with 8 bases left in between. The CDR3 loop is CASSHVGDEQYF. In DNA form, the CDR3 reads TGTGCCAGCAGCCATGTGGGAGACGAGCAGTACTTC.

This clonotype was found a few times. V usage is TRBV6-5 and J usage is TRBJ1-2, with D perhaps matching TRBD1 (5 bases). The CDR3 runs 14 residues. Trimming pared 4 bases from V and 5 bases from J, leaving 14 bases between. Looked up from germline, CDR1 is MNHEY and CDR2 is SVGAGI. CDR3: CASSLQGPQYGYTF. The CDR3 region has the DNA TGTGCCAGCAGTTTGCAGGGTCCGCAGTATGGCTACACCTTC.

This clonotype was picked up many times. The V and J genes are TRBV12-3 or TRBV12-4 and TRBJ2-1; 8 bases agree with TRBD1. The CDR3 is made up of 14 amino acids. The ends lost 7 bases at V and 5 bases at J; junction bases unmatched: 7. The CDR3 DNA follows: TGTGCCAGCATCCGGGACAGGTACAACAATGAGCAGTTCTTC. This encodes CASIRDRYNNEQFF.

There are a few counts of this clonotype. This chain links TRBV18 with TRBJ1-1; 7 bases agree with TRBD1. This CDR3 has 14 residues. CDR1 and CDR2 from the germline V gene are KGHSH and LQKENI. J gave up 5 bases and V 5 bases, and 8 bases lay outside the gene matches. This CDR3 reads CASSTGQLATEAFF. The CDR3 DNA sequence: TGTGCCAGCTCAACGGGACAGTTAGCGACTGAAGCTTTCTTT.

The chain has TRBV10-2 and TRBJ2-7, with D hard to call. There are 12 residues in the CDR3. Trimming took off 3 bases at V and 3 bases at J, with 6 bases between the two ends. CDR1 and CDR2 from the germline V gene are WSHSY and SAAADI. This CDR3 is CASSDRNYEQYF. Here the CDR3 DNA reads TGCGCCAGCAGTGACAGGAACTACGAGCAGTACTTC.

The chain has TRBV11-2 and TRBJ2-3, with 12 bases fitting TRBD2. This CDR3 contains 15 residues. Germline-derived CDR1 and CDR2 are SGHAT and FQNNGV. J gave up 5 bases and V 5 bases, and 5 bases lay outside the gene matches. The CDR3 protein is CASSQTSGGLDTQYF. CDR3 bases: TGTGCCAGCAGCCAAACTAGCGGGGGGCTAGATACGCAGTATTTT.

J is TRBJ1-1 and V is TRBV25-1; D is uncertain. This CDR3 contains 11 residues. CDR1 MGHDK and CDR2 SYGVNS come from the germline V gene. V was cut by 8 bases and J by 2 bases, with 6 bases left in between. In nucleotides, the CDR3 is TGTGCCAGCCACCTTAACACTGAAGCTTTCTTT. As protein: CASHLNTEAFF.

The sample holds a few counts of this clonotype. The chain couples TRBV15 to TRBJ1-2, with D unclear. Trimming removed 4 bases at V and 7 bases at J, with 13 bases between. Germline assignment: CDR1 LNHNV and CDR2 YYDKDF (reference sequence). The CDR3 runs 13 residues. The CDR3 DNA is TGTGCCACCAGCATGGTATCACTGCGTGGCTACACCTTC. Residues: CATSMVSLRGYTF.

The rearrangement uses TRBV20-1 and TRBJ2-1; D might be TRBD2 (6 bases). Per the germline V gene, CDR1 is DFQATT and CDR2 is SNEGSKA (reference sequence). CDR3 length equals 15 residues. Trimming took 3 bases from V and 6 from J, leaving 18 bases between them. The CDR3 loop reads CSARKPPGDGNEQFF. The CDR3, as DNA: TGCAGTGCTAGGAAGCCGCCGGGAGATGGCAATGAGCAGTTCTTC.

This clonotype was observed at least ten times. The gene calls are TRBV15 and TRBJ1-5, with a weak D call TRBD1 (5 bases). Deletions cut 2 bases from V and 1 base from J, with 15 bases between. This CDR3 spans 17 amino acids. Germline V gene sequence: CDR1 LNHNV, CDR2 YYDKDF (reference sequence). The CDR3 DNA reads TGTGCCACCAGCAGATTTTGGGGCCCGACGAGCAATCAGCCCCAGCATTTT. Translating gives CATSRFWGPTSNQPQHF.

This clonotype was counted ten times or more. This chain links TRBV10-3 with TRBJ1-2; D possibly corresponds to TRBD1 (5 bases). CDR1 is ENHRY, CDR2 SYGVKD, per germline. Trimming shortened V by 3 bases and J by 6 bases, and 5 bases separated the two germline ends. The CDR3 is 11 amino acids. The CDR3 DNA sequence: TGTGCCATCAGTGACAGGGATGGCTACACCTTC. Translated: CAISDRDGYTF.